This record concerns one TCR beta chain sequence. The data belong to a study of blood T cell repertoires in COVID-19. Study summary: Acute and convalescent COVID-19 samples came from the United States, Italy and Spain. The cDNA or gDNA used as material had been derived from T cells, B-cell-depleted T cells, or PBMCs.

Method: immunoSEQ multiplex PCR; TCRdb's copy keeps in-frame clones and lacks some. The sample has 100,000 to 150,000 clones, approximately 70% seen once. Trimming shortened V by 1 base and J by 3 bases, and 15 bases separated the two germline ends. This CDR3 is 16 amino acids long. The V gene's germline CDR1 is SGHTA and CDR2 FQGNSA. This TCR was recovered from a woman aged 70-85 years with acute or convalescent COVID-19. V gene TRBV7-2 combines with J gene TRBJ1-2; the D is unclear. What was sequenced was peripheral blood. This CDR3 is CASSLGASWIYYGYTF. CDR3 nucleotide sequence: TGTGCCAGCAGCTTAGGGGCCTCATGGATATACTATGGCTACACCTTC.